This T cell receptor beta chain is drawn from a study of CD8 T cells in ankylosing spondylitis (dated by TCRdb to about 2017). Concerning the study at large: T cell receptor beta repertoires were profiled in healthy donors and ankylosing spondylitis patients so that disease-linked TCR variants could be found. In total, the full study cohort was made up of 108 healthy donors and about two dozen ankylosing spondylitis patients. Peripheral blood was sampled, and synovial fluid was also collected from ankylosing spondylitis patients.

Broader findings and caveats from the paper: Blood from ankylosing spondylitis patients appeared to be characterized by a TCR beta motif made up of about 8 highly homologous amino acid variants. Some motif variants were previously reported in synovial fluid and blood of reactive arthritis patients, suggesting common disease-initiation mechanisms. The disease-linked clones were reported as significantly enriched in matched synovial fluid samples from ankylosing spondylitis patients. A CD8+ phenotype was shown by the disease-linked clones, which were found at relatively low frequencies in peripheral blood.

The CDR3, from cysteine to phenylalanine, totals 14 residues. Only CDR3 DNA is held: 42 bases, read in frame from base 1. V drops 4 bases and J drops 2 bases, leaving 12 bases in between. According to the germline V gene, CDR1 reads SGHRS and CDR2 reads YFSETQ. Sequencer: Illumina HiSeq 2500. Quantitative 5'-RACE with molecular barcodes was the method used to prepare the TCR beta libraries. The original methods were these. To identify disease-linked TCR variants, a new computational method was used, one built on a probabilistic model of VDJ rearrangement. The public reads were run again by TCRdb, first through fastp at Q25 and then through MiXCR, and only productive beta chains were kept. Rows merge per CDR3 protein into single entries with the most common DNA and genes. These V and J calls derive from TCRdb rather than the authors' analysis. Here the sample has 200,000 to 250,000 distinct CDR3 sequences; about 10% occur a single time. The top ten hold approximately 20% of the sample.

This clonotype was counted many times. This clone's antigen is unknown. Qualities for individual bases were not recorded, and no much larger clone is one base off. Sequencing was carried out using blood, either unsorted or a sorted T cell fraction (not recorded which). The source is a male donor with ankylosing spondylitis or in good health (not recorded which). Here the chain combines TRBV5-1 and TRBJ1-1; 6 matching bases give a weak D call of TRBD1. The sequence in DNA is TGCGCCAGCAGCATACAGGGAGGCAACACTGAAGCTTTCTTT. The resulting protein is CASSIQGGNTEAFF. The variable domain in full, with residues beyond the CDR3 obtained from the reference TRBV5-1 and TRBJ1-1 genes, is KAGVTQTPRYLIKTRGQQVTLSCSPISGHRSVSWYQQTPGQGLQFLFEYFSETQRNKGNFPGRFSGRQFSNSRSEMNVSTLELGDSALYLCASSIQGGNTEAFFGQGTRLTVV.